This T cell receptor (beta chain) was sequenced in a study of blood T cells in healthy people across ages. Overall study context: Per two T cells, about one barcoded beta molecule was captured through template switching. Findings of the study overall: Calculation of diversity from one million T cells yielded estimates considered to be underestimates. Donor CMV status was unknown, possibly confounding expanded clonotype changes.

With respect to this clonotype: Its target is unknown.

A second about 7 to 12 cycle PCR used barcoded and J-beta primers. TCRdb called the 5' RACE reads again in MiXCR, with one record for every CDR3 protein. The table includes hundreds of thousands of distinct CDR3 sequences, under 70% detected once. The donors, aged roughly 6 to 100, were healthy Caucasians from Russia. Germline V gene sequence: CDR1 SGHAT, CDR2 FQNNGV. J lost 0 bases, V lost 1 base, and 3 bases had no gene match. The CDR3 runs 16 residues. This receptor was taken from a man aged 60 to 75 in good health. Sequencing input: blood. V is TRBV11-2 and J is TRBJ2-7, with TRBD1 matching over 10 bases. The CDR3 is CASSLARTGGSYEQYF. The DNA of the CDR3 is TGTGCCAGCAGCTTAGCCCGGACAGGGGGCTCCTACGAGCAGTACTTC.